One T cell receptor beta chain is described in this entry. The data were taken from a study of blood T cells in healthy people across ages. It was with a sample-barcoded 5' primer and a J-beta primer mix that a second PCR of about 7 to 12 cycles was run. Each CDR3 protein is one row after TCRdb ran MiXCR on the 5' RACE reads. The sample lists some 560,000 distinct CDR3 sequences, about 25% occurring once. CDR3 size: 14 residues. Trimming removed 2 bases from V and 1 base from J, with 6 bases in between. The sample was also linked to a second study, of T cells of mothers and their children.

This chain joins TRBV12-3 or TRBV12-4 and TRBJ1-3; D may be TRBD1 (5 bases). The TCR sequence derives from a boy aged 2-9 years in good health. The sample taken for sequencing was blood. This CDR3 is CASSLWGSGNTIYF. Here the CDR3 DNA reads TGTGCCAGCAGTTTATGGGGGTCTGGAAACACCATATATTTT.